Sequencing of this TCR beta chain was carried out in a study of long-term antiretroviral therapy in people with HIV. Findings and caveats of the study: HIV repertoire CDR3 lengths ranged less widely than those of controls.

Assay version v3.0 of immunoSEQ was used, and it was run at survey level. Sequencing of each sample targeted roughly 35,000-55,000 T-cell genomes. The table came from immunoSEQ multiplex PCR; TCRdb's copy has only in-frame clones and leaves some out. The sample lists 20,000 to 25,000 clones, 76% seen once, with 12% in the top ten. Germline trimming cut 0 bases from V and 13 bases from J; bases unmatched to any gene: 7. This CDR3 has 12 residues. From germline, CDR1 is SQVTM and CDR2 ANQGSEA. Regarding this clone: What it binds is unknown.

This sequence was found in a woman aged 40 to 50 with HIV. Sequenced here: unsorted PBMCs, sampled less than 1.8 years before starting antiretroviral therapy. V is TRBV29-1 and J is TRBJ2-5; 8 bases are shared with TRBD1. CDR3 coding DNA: TGCAGCGTTGAAGACATAAGGACAGGGCCGTACTTC. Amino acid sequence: CSVEDIRTGPYF.